Below, 18 T cell receptor beta chains from the same sample are listed, as sequenced in a study of control samples from healthy donors and cancer patients. The repertoire was sequenced with immunoSEQ multiplex PCR; TCRdb's copy has only in-frame clones and lacks some. The sample records 70,000 to 80,000 clones, roughly 84% being singletons. What was sequenced was blood. Source of these receptors: a man aged 45-65 years in good health.

This chain uses TRBV10-2 with TRBJ2-3; D possibly uses TRBD1 or TRBD2 (5 bases each). This CDR3 contains 16 residues. Germline CDR1 reads WSHSY; CDR2 reads SAAADI. V lost 7 bases and J 2 bases, leaving 19 bases between the germline ends. In nucleotides, the CDR3 is TGCGCCAGCAAAAGTACCGGGACGCCTCTCACAGATACGCAGTATTTT. This encodes CASKSTGTPLTDTQYF.

V gene TRBV28 combines with J gene TRBJ1-2; D unclear. Trimming pared 6 bases from V and 4 bases from J, leaving 9 bases between. Germline V gene sequence: CDR1 MDHEN, CDR2 SYDVKM. The length of the CDR3 is 12 residues. In nucleotides, the CDR3 is TGTGCCAGCAGGAGAAGCGGCTATGGCTACACCTTC. It codes for CASRRSGYGYTF.

The chain recombines TRBV7-8 with TRBJ2-5; the D is unclear. Germline V lookup: CDR1 SGHVS, CDR2 FQNEAQ. CDR3 length equals 13 residues. Trimming took off 5 bases at V and 4 bases at J, with 11 bases between the two ends. For the CDR3, the DNA is TGTGCCAGCAGCCCACGGTCGGGAGAGACCCAGTACTTC. This gives the protein CASSPRSGETQYF.

The genes are TRBV7-3 and TRBJ2-3; D unresolved. The length of the CDR3 is 15 residues. V shed 4 bases and J shed 0 bases, with 11 bases lying between them. Germline-derived CDR1 and CDR2 are SGHTA and FQGTGA. The CDR3 nucleotides are TGTGCCAGCAGCTCCGGGCAGTCGAGCACAGATACGCAGTATTTT. The encoded protein is CASSSGQSSTDTQYF.

The chain is built from TRBV12-5 and TRBJ1-1; TRBD1 aligns across 8 bases. The CDR3 consists of 14 residues. CDR1 LGHNT and CDR2 FRNRAP come from the germline V gene. With 6 bases clipped from V and 1 base from J, the junction kept 4 bases outside the gene matches. This chain's CDR3 is CASGPQGANTEAFF. For the CDR3, the DNA is TGTGCTAGTGGCCCCCAGGGGGCGAACACTGAAGCTTTCTTT. The full variable domain, rest sourced from reference TRBV12-5 and TRBJ1-1, is DARVTQTPRHKVTEMGQEVTMRCQPILGHNTVFWYRQTMMQGLELLAYFRNRAPLDDSGMPKDRFSAEMPDATLATLKIQPSEPRDSAVYFCASGPQGANTEAFFGQGTRLTVV.

The chain uses TRBV4-3 and TRBJ1-4; D remains unclear. The germline V gene has CDR1 LGHNA and CDR2 YSLEER. With 0 bases removed from V and 8 bases from J, the gap between germline ends came to 16 bases. This CDR3 has 16 amino acids. CDR3 sequence reads: CASSQEADMAEEKLFF. The CDR3 nucleotides read TGCGCCAGCAGCCAAGAAGCCGATATGGCAGAAGAAAAACTGTTTTTT.

The chain carries TRBV11-3 and TRBJ1-1; 7 bases fit TRBD1. The length of the CDR3 is 15 residues. V shed 5 bases and J 4 bases; nucleotides not matched to a gene: 10. Germline-derived CDR1 and CDR2 are SGHNT and YENEEA. DNA of the CDR3: TGTGCCAGCAGCACCCACGAGGGGGCAGGCACTGAAGCTTTCTTT. Protein sequence: CASSTHEGAGTEAFF. Full variable domain (rest looked up from reference TRBV11-3 and TRBJ1-1): EAGVVQSPRYKIIEKKQPVAFWCNPISGHNTLYWYLQNLGQGPELLIRYENEEAVDDSQLPKDRFSAERLKGVDSTLKIQPAELGDSAVYLCASSTHEGAGTEAFFGQGTRLTVV.

The gene calls are TRBV11-2 and TRBJ1-3; D is uncertain. In germline, CDR1 is SGHAT, CDR2 FQNNGV. CDR3 length: 15 amino acids. V was clipped by 3 bases and J by 0 bases, with 9 bases between them. The CDR3 region is CASSFTTISGNTIYF. The CDR3 DNA is TGTGCCAGCAGCTTTACAACAATCTCTGGAAACACCATATATTTT.

J is TRBJ2-7 and V is TRBV7-8; TRBD1 agrees at 8 bases. The CDR3 length is 16 residues. The germline V gene encodes CDR1 SGHVS and CDR2 FQNEAQ. V shed 2 bases and J 3 bases; nucleotides not matched to a gene: 9. CDR3 sequence: CASSLPRQGKVYEQYF. DNA for the CDR3: TGTGCCAGCAGCTTACCTAGACAGGGGAAGGTCTACGAGCAGTACTTC.

The rearrangement uses TRBV10-3 and TRBJ2-2; D is undetermined. V lost 3 bases and J lost 6, with 11 bases in between. The CDR3 runs to 14 residues. The V gene's germline CDR1 is ENHRY and CDR2 SYGVKD. Written as DNA, the CDR3 is TGTGCCATCAGTGACACAGCCCGCGCCGGGGAGCTGTTTTTT. Its protein product is CAISDTARAGELFF.

The chain has TRBV12-3 or TRBV12-4 and TRBJ2-5; D might be TRBD2 (5 bases). This CDR3 is 12 amino acids long. V was clipped by 6 bases and J by 4 bases, with 9 bases between them. The CDR3 here is CASRADGETQYF. DNA for the CDR3: TGTGCCAGCAGAGCGGACGGAGAGACCCAGTACTTC.

The table lists this clone with a count of one. The chain uses TRBV11-3 and TRBJ2-2; TRBD2 aligns across 14 bases. The CDR3 runs to 17 residues. Germline V gene sequence: CDR1 SGHNT, CDR2 YENEEA. V dropped 4 bases and J dropped 7; count of bases not matched to a gene: 8. The CDR3 DNA sequence: TGTGCCAGCAGCTCCGGGACTAGCGGGAGTTGGGTCGGGGAGCTGTTTTTT. Its protein product is CASSSGTSGSWVGELFF.

The V and J genes are TRBV25-1 and TRBJ1-5, with TRBD1 identical over 9 bases. From germline, CDR1 is MGHDK and CDR2 SYGVNS. The V and J ends lost 3 bases and 6 bases, in that order; junction bases with no gene match: 3. This CDR3 comprises 14 residues. This chain's CDR3 is CASSETGGGQPQHF. The CDR3 region has the DNA TGTGCCAGCAGTGAGACAGGGGGTGGTCAGCCCCAGCATTTT.

The chain carries TRBV2 and TRBJ1-1, with TRBD1 identical over 9 bases. CDR3 length: 13 residues. V was pared by 5 bases and J by 7 bases, with 5 bases of the junction left unmatched. The germline V gene has CDR1 SNHLY and CDR2 FYNNEI. This CDR3 reads CASSKTGGLEAFF. In nucleotides, the CDR3 is TGTGCCAGCAGTAAGACAGGGGGACTTGAAGCTTTCTTT. The whole variable domain, filled in from reference TRBV2 and TRBJ1-1, reads EPEVTQTPSHQVTQMGQEVILRCVPISNHLYFYWYRQILGQKVEFLVSFYNNEISEKSEIFDDQFSVERPDGSNFTLKIRSTKLEDSAMYFCASSKTGGLEAFFGQGTRLTVV.

V gene TRBV6-1 combines with J gene TRBJ2-5; 8 nucleotides align to TRBD1. This CDR3 region has 14 residues. The V gene's germline CDR1 is MNHNS and CDR2 SASEGT. Unmatched junction bases numbered 6, after V lost 3 bases and J lost 6 bases. CDR3 DNA sequence: TGTGCCAGCAGTGAGCAGGGGGCGTTGAAGACCCAGTACTTC. Amino acids: CASSEQGALKTQYF.

This CDR3 reads CSVLASQETQYF. CDR3 nucleotides: TGCAGCGTTTTGGCTTCTCAAGAGACCCAGTACTTC. V and J are TRBV29-1 and TRBJ2-5, with unresolved D. CDR1 is SQVTM, CDR2 ANQGSEA, per germline. V lost 5 bases, J lost 2 bases, and 9 bases lay in between. The CDR3 consists of 12 residues.

The rearrangement uses TRBV2 and TRBJ2-2, with TRBD1 matching 12 bases. The CDR3 sequence is 17 residues long. Trimming took 9 bases from V and 2 from J; bases not matched to a gene: 10. Germline lookup yields CDR1 SNHLY and CDR2 FYNNEI. Here the CDR3 DNA reads TGTGCCAGTGAAACGCCGGGACAGGGGGCCAACACCGGGGAGCTGTTTTTT. Protein: CASETPGQGANTGELFF.

This rearrangement joins TRBV6-5 to TRBJ2-7, with a weak D call TRBD2 (6 bases). CDR1 MNHEY and CDR2 SVGAGI come from the germline V gene. CDR3 size: 15 residues. V lost 6 bases and J 5 bases, leaving 20 bases between the germline ends. The CDR3 here is CASSPNTGGVDEQYF. The CDR3 DNA sequence: TGTGCCAGCAGCCCAAACACCGGGGGTGTGGACGAGCAGTACTTC.